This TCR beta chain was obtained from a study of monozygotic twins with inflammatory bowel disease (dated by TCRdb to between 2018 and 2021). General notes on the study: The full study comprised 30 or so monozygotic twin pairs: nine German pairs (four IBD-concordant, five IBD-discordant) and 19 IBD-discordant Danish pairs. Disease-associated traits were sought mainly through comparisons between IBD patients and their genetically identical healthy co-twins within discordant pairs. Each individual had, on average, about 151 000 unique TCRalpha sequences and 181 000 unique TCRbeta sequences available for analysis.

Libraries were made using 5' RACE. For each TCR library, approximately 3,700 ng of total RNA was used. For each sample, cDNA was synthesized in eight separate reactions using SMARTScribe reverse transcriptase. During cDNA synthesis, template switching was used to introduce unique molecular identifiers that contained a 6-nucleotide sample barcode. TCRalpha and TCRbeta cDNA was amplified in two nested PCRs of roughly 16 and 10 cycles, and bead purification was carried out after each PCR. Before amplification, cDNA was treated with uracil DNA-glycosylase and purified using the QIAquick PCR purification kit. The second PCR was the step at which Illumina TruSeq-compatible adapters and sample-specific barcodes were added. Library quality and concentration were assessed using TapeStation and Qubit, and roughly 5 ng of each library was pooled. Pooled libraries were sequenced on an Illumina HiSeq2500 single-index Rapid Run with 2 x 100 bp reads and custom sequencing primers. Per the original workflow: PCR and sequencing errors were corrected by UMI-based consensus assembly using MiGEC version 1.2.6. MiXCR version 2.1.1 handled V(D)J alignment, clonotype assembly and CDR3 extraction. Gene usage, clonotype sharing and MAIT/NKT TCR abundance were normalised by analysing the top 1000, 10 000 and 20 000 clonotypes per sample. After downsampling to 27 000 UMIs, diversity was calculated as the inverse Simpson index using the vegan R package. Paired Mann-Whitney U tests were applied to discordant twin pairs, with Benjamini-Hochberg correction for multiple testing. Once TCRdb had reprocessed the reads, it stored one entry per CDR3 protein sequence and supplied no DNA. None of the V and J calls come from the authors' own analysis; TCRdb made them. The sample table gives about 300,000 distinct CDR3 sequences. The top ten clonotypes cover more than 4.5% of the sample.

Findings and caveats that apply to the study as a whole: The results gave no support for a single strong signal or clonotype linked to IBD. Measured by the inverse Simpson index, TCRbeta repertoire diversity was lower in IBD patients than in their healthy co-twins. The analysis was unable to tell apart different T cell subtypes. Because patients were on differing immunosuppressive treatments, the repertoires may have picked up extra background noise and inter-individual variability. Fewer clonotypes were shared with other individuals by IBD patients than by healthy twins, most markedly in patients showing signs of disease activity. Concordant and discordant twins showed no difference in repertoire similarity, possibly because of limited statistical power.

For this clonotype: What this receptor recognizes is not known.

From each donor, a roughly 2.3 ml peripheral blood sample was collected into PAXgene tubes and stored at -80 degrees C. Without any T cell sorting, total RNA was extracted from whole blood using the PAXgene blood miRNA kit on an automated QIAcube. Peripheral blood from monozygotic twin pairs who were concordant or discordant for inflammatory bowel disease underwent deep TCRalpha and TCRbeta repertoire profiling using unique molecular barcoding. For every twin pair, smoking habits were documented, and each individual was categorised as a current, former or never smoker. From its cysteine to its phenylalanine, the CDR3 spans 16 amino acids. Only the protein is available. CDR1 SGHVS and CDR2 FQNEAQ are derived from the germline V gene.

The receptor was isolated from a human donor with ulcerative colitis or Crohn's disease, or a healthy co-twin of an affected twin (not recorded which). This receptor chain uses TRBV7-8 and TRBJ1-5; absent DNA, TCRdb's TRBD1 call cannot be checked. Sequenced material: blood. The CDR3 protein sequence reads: CASSFGDRGAGQPQHF. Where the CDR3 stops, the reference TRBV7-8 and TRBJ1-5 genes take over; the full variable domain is GAGVSQSPRYKVAKRGQDVALRCDPISGHVSLFWYQQALGQGPEFLTYFQNEAQLDKSGLPSDRFFAERPEGSVSTLKIQRTQQEDSAVYLCASSFGDRGAGQPQHFGDGTRLSIL.